This TCR beta chain emerged from a study of cytomegalovirus exposure and HLA in healthy donors. Overall study results and limits: Specificity of three CMV-associated chains for CMV antigens was verified in vitro. Using the classifier, cytomegalovirus status was reportedly diagnosed with high specificity and sensitivity. The tendency of first-cohort TCR clusters to co-occur in the roughly 130 validation repertoires emerged from a later analysis. The study put 150 to 200 TCR beta chains on its list as cytomegalovirus-associated.

V lost 11 bases to trimming and J lost 1 base, with 15 bases between them. The CDR3 has 13 residues. Per germline, CDR1 LGHNT and CDR2 FRNRAP. To note about this clone: What it binds is not known.

Method: immunoSEQ multiplex PCR; TCRdb's copy keeps in-frame clones and lacks some. Of 150,000 or so clones in the sample, around 86% were seen once. The chain employs TRBV12-5 and TRBJ2-7, with D perhaps TRBD1 (7 bases). The specimen sequenced was PBMCs. The TCR originated in a man between 18 and 35 years old in good health and CMV-seropositive. The CDR3 reads CAGGDSGSYEQYF. The CDR3 DNA follows: TGTGCTGGCGGGGACAGCGGGTCCTACGAGCAGTACTTC. The complete variable domain, with remaining parts taken from reference TRBV12-5 and TRBJ2-7, reads DARVTQTPRHKVTEMGQEVTMRCQPILGHNTVFWYRQTMMQGLELLAYFRNRAPLDDSGMPKDRFSAEMPDATLATLKIQPSEPRDSAVYFCAGGDSGSYEQYFGPGTRLTVT.